Listed below are T cell receptor beta chains from one sample, sequenced in a study of cytomegalovirus exposure and HLA in healthy donors. Assay: immunoSEQ multiplex PCR; the TCRdb copy retains only in-frame clones and omits some. The data show about 100,000 clones, roughly 83% seen once. The sequenced material came from PBMCs. The source of these receptors is a female donor in good health and CMV-seropositive. Both conserved end residues are part of each CDR3. Fields, in order: J gene, V gene, clone size, D gene, CDR3 protein, CDR3 DNA. D genes are given only for firm matches. Not every row has a clone size; where given, it reads once, few, many or a size class.

j_call: TRBJ2-7; v_call: TRBV7-2; clone_size: NA; d_call: NA; cdr3_aa: CASSMGANSYEQYF; cdr3_nt: TGTGCCAGCAGCATGGGGGCAAACTCCTACGAGCAGTACTTC
j_call: TRBJ1-2; v_call: TRBV7-2; clone_size: NA; d_call: TRBD1; cdr3_aa: CASILTQGVGHNGYTF; cdr3_nt: TGTGCCAGCATCCTAACACAGGGGGTGGGTCATAATGGCTACACCTTC
j_call: TRBJ2-7; v_call: TRBV5-4; clone_size: once; d_call: NA; cdr3_aa: CASSPFSGAYEQYF; cdr3_nt: TGTGCCAGCAGCCCGTTCTCGGGAGCCTACGAGCAGTACTTC
j_call: TRBJ1-1; v_call: TRBV19; clone_size: NA; d_call: NA; cdr3_aa: CASSIVTYTEAFF; cdr3_nt: TGTGCCAGTAGTATAGTGACATACACTGAAGCTTTCTTT
j_call: TRBJ1-2; v_call: TRBV7-9; clone_size: NA; d_call: NA; cdr3_aa: CASSLVAGVLSNYGYTF; cdr3_nt: TGTGCCAGCAGCTTAGTAGCAGGGGTCCTCTCTAACTATGGCTACACCTTC
j_call: TRBJ1-4; v_call: TRBV27; clone_size: NA; d_call: NA; cdr3_aa: CASSLLGASNEKLFF; cdr3_nt: TGTGCCAGCAGTTTGTTGGGGGCTTCTAATGAAAAACTGTTTTTT
j_call: TRBJ2-7; v_call: TRBV7-9; clone_size: NA; d_call: TRBD1; cdr3_aa: CASSSGDRGTLGEQYF; cdr3_nt: TGTGCCAGCAGCTCAGGGGACAGGGGGACCTTGGGGGAGCAGTACTTC
j_call: TRBJ2-5; v_call: TRBV2; clone_size: NA; d_call: TRBD2; cdr3_aa: CASSPGLAGGYETQYF; cdr3_nt: TGTGCCAGCAGTCCCGGACTAGCGGGGGGGTATGAGACCCAGTACTTC
j_call: TRBJ2-7; v_call: TRBV9; clone_size: NA; d_call: TRBD1; cdr3_aa: CASSVADRGHEQYF; cdr3_nt: TGTGCCAGCAGCGTAGCGGACAGGGGGCACGAGCAGTACTTC
j_call: TRBJ1-1; v_call: TRBV5-1; clone_size: NA; d_call: NA; cdr3_aa: CASSPFPGDTEAFF; cdr3_nt: TGCGCCAGCAGCCCTTTTCCGGGGGACACTGAAGCTTTCTTT
j_call: TRBJ1-4; v_call: TRBV7-6; clone_size: few; d_call: NA; cdr3_aa: CASSLDGLGELFF; cdr3_nt: TGTGCCAGCAGCTTAGATGGACTAGGAGAACTGTTTTTT
j_call: TRBJ2-2; v_call: TRBV2; clone_size: NA; d_call: TRBD2; cdr3_aa: CASSELAGFPTGELFF; cdr3_nt: TGTGCCAGCAGTGAACTAGCGGGGTTCCCCACCGGGGAGCTGTTTTTT
j_call: TRBJ1-2; v_call: TRBV18; clone_size: NA; d_call: NA; cdr3_aa: CASSPMGGQSYGYTF; cdr3_nt: TGTGCCAGCTCACCAATGGGGGGGCAGAGCTATGGCTACACCTTC
j_call: TRBJ1-6; v_call: TRBV4-1; clone_size: NA; d_call: NA; cdr3_aa: CASSQRQFSSPLHF; cdr3_nt: TGCGCCAGCAGCCAAAGACAGTTCAGTTCACCCCTCCACTTT
j_call: TRBJ2-3; v_call: TRBV6-5; clone_size: few; d_call: TRBD2; cdr3_aa: CASSSRGRGPDTQYF; cdr3_nt: TGTGCCAGCAGTTCCCGGGGGAGGGGCCCAGATACGCAGTATTTT
j_call: TRBJ2-7; v_call: TRBV5-1; clone_size: NA; d_call: NA; cdr3_aa: CASRKQGTGSSYEQYF; cdr3_nt: TGCGCCAGCAGGAAGCAGGGGACGGGAAGCTCCTACGAGCAGTACTTC
j_call: TRBJ2-3; v_call: TRBV19; clone_size: NA; d_call: NA; cdr3_aa: CASSILADITDTQYF; cdr3_nt: TGTGCCAGTAGTATACTAGCAGATATCACAGATACGCAGTATTTT
j_call: TRBJ2-1; v_call: TRBV2; clone_size: NA; d_call: NA; cdr3_aa: CASNPSVGVQFF; cdr3_nt: TGTGCCAGCAATCCTAGCGTGGGAGTGCAGTTCTTC
j_call: TRBJ2-6; v_call: TRBV4-3; clone_size: NA; d_call: NA; cdr3_aa: CASSSTGSGANGLTF; cdr3_nt: TGCGCCAGCAGCTCCACAGGGTCTGGGGCCAACGGCCTGACTTTC
j_call: TRBJ2-7; v_call: TRBV5-1; clone_size: once; d_call: NA; cdr3_aa: CASSFLTDSYEQYF; cdr3_nt: TGCGCCAGCAGCTTCCTGACAGATTCCTACGAGCAGTACTTC
j_call: TRBJ1-2; v_call: TRBV19; clone_size: few; d_call: TRBD1; cdr3_aa: CASSGTGEFYGYTF; cdr3_nt: TGTGCCAGTAGCGGGACAGGGGAATTTTATGGCTACACCTTC
j_call: TRBJ1-2; v_call: TRBV5-4; clone_size: NA; d_call: NA; cdr3_aa: CASSSGAGLDYGYTF; cdr3_nt: TGTGCCAGCAGCTCCGGCGCAGGGCTAGACTATGGCTACACCTTC
j_call: TRBJ2-5; v_call: TRBV14; clone_size: NA; d_call: NA; cdr3_aa: CASSQARVGYKETQYF; cdr3_nt: TGTGCCAGCAGCCAAGCCAGGGTTGGTTACAAAGAGACCCAGTACTTC
j_call: TRBJ2-3; v_call: TRBV2; clone_size: NA; d_call: NA; cdr3_aa: CASSAVGDTQYF; cdr3_nt: TGTGCCAGCAGTGCGGTCGGAGATACGCAGTATTTT
j_call: TRBJ2-5; v_call: TRBV6-1; clone_size: NA; d_call: TRBD2; cdr3_aa: CARPLRGDQYF; cdr3_nt: TGTGCCAGACCCCTTCGGGGGGACCAGTACTTC